The present T cell receptor (beta chain) was sequenced within a study of identical twins. Turning to this clonotype: Its antigen is as yet unknown.

TCRdb re-derived calls from the 5' RACE reads in MiXCR, one entry per CDR3 protein. Of approximately 550,000 distinct CDR3 sequences in the sample, about 22% were seen once. The germline V gene has CDR1 MNHNS and CDR2 SASEGT. Trimming pared 6 bases from V and 4 bases from J, leaving 18 bases between. The CDR3 covers 15 residues. The study's findings and limits: An excess of low generation probability was shown by twin-shared out-of-frame alpha sequences.

The same sample was also studied in work on yellow fever vaccine responses in identical twins.

This TCR derives from a young woman in good health. This chain joins TRBV6-1 and TRBJ1-2; D unclear. The sequencing input was CD4+ T cells sorted from blood. CDR3 loop: CASRHSTFDLYGYTF. Here the CDR3 DNA reads TGTGCCAGCAGACACAGTACCTTCGACCTCTATGGCTACACCTTC.